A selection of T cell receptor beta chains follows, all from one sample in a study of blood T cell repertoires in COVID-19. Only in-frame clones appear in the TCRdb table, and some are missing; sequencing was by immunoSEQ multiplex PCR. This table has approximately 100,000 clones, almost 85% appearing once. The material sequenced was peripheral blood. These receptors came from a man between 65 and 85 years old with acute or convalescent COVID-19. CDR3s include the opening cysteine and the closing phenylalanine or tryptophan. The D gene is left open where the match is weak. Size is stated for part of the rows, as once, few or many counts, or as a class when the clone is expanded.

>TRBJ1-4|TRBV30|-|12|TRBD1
CAWSRDREGLFF
TGTGCCTGGAGCCGGGACAGGGAAGGTCTGTTTTTT
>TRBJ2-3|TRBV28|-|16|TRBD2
CASSLLGGGSTDTQYF
TGTGCCAGCAGTTTATTAGGCGGGGGGAGCACAGATACGCAGTATTTT
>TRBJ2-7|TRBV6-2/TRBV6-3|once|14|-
CASSSAIPSYEQYF
TGTGCCAGCAGTTCCGCGATCCCTTCCTACGAGCAGTACTTC
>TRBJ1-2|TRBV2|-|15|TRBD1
CASSEEGRGLGGYTF
TGTGCCAGCAGTGAAGAGGGCAGGGGGTTAGGTGGCTACACCTTC
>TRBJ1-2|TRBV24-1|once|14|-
CATSDPGLWGGYTF
TGTGCCACCAGTGATCCGGGACTCTGGGGAGGCTACACCTTC
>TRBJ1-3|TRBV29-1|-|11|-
CSAGPRNTIYF
TGCAGCGCGGGCCCCAGAAACACCATATATTTT
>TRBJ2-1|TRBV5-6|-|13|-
CASSGVEGNEQFF
TGTGCCAGCAGCGGCGTGGAGGGCAATGAGCAGTTCTTC
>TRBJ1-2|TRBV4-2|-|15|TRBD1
CASSQEGGQGSGYTF
TGTGCCAGCAGCCAAGAAGGGGGACAGGGAAGCGGCTACACCTTC
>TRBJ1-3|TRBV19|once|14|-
CASRIDSPGNTIYF
TGTGCCAGTAGGATTGACAGCCCTGGAAACACCATATATTTT
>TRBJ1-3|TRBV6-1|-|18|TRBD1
CASSGRSDRARGGNTIYF
TGTGCCAGCAGTGGAAGATCGGACAGGGCTCGGGGTGGAAACACCATATATTTT
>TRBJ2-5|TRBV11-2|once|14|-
CASTSWAEQETQYF
TGTGCCAGCACCTCATGGGCAGAGCAAGAGACCCAGTACTTC
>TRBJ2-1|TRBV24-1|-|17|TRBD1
CATSDLTGTGPLNEQFF
TGTGCCACCAGTGACTTGACCGGGACAGGGCCTCTCAATGAGCAGTTCTTC
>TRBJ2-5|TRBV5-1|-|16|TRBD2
CPRRRAGGGEGKTQYF
TGCCCCCGCCGGCGGGCGGGAGGTGGGGAGGGGAAGACCCAGTACTTC
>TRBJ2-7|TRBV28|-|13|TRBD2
CAIEAGGRYEQYF
TGTGCCATCGAAGCGGGAGGGCGGTACGAGCAGTACTTC